This paragraph covers one T cell receptor beta chain sequence. The clone's antigen remains unknown. Per-base qualities were not stored, and no clone one base away is much larger. TCRbeta CDR3 regions were amplified from genomic DNA using the immunoSEQ Assay, a bias-controlled multiplex PCR. The published analysis was carried out like this. Nucleated cell counts per sample were estimated from amplification of reference gene primers within the assay. Sequence reads were collapsed and filtered to measure the absolute abundance of every unique TCRbeta CDR3 rearrangement. For each sample, productive Simpson clonality was calculated as the square root of Simpson's diversity index across productive rearrangements. In its TCRdb copy, this immuneACCESS table keeps in-frame sequences only and misses some clones. Where compared with another copy, unresolved V genes explain less than half of these, and the others have no known cause. V and J calls and clone size are those listed in that table; D and trimming were worked out from the DNA. This sample is represented by around 93,000 clones; over 80% of them were singletons. The top ten clonotypes cover around 19% of the sample.

The record originates from a study of blood T cell repertoires in COVID-19 (dated by TCRdb to 2019 to 2021). Broadly, across the study: The collaborator samples originated in the United States, Italy and Spain and spanned the acute and convalescent phases of COVID-19. A de-identified subject ID, COVID-19 status, age in years and sex were almost always included in the sample metadata. The prospective study material was composed of cDNA or gDNA derived from T cells, B-cell-depleted T cells, or PBMCs. The repertoires were released in a freely available public database meant as a resource for research on the immune response to SARS-CoV-2. Subjects who had been exposed to COVID-19, were actively infected with it, or had recovered from it provided the deeply sampled blood TCRbeta repertoires that made up the dataset. The samples were drawn from two sources: the first 160 participants of the ongoing ImmuneRACE study, and 950 to 1,500 subjects contributed by 6 global collaborators. Where available, HLA class I and class II types were taken from metadata supplied by the sample provider and were not determined by assay-based typing. Findings and caveats that apply to the study as a whole: How much clinical and demographic metadata was included differed by source and by participant, and the metadata was provided uncurated.

Whole blood was collected in K2EDTA tubes by collaborating institutions according to the institutions' own protocols. Collaborator samples were shipped for TCRbeta analysis as frozen whole blood, isolated PBMCs, or DNA extracted from either sample type. The CDR3, cysteine through phenylalanine, is 15 amino acids long. The CDR3 DNA has 45 bases and is translated from base 1. CDR1 and CDR2 (LNHNV, YYDKDF) derive from the germline V gene (reference sequence). The trim is 3 bases for V and 1 base for J, with a gap of 10 bases between the germline ends. This receptor was obtained from an elderly man with acute or convalescent COVID-19. The chain uses TRBV15 and TRBJ2-4; possibly the D gene is TRBD1, per 5 matching bases. Source material: peripheral blood. At the DNA level, the sequence is TGTGCCACCAGCAGTGGTGGGGCGGCCAAAAACATTCAGTACTTC. This yields the protein CATSSGGAAKNIQYF.